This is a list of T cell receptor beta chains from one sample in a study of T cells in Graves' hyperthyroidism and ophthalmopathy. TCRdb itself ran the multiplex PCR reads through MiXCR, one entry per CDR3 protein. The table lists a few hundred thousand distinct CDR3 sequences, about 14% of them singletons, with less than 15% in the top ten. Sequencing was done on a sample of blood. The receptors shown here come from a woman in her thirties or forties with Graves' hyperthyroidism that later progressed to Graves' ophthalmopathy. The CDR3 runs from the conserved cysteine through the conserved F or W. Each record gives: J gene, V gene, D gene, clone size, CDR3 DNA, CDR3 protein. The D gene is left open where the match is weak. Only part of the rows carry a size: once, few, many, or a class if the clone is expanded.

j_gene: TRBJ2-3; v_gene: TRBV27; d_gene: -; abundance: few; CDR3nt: TGTGCCAGCAGTACCGGGATCCTTAGTTTCACAGATACGCAGTATTTT; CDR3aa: CASSTGILSFTDTQYF
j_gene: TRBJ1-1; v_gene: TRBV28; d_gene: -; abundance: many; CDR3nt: TGTGCCAGCAGGAAATCCGGAAGGACTGAAGCTTTCTTT; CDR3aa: CASRKSGRTEAFF
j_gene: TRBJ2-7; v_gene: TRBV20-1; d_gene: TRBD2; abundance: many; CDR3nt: TGCAGTGCTAGAGTCGGGGTAGCGGGAGAGTACGAGCAGTACTTC; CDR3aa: CSARVGVAGEYEQYF
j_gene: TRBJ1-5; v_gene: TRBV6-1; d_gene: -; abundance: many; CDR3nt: TGTGCCAGCCTTGGGGCAGGGGCCTCCAATCAGCCCCAGCATTTT; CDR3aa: CASLGAGASNQPQHF
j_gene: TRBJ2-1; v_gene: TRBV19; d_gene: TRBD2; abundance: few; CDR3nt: TGTGCCAGTAGTAAAGGGCCTAGCGGTTACAATGAGCAGTTCTTC; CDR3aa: CASSKGPSGYNEQFF
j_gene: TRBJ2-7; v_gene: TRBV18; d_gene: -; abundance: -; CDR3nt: TGTGCCAGCTCATTCTCACCCCGGGTGTCCTACGAGCAGTACTTC; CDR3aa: CASSFSPRVSYEQYF
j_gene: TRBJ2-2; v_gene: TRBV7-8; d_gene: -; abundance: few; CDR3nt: TGTGCCAGCAGAAGTCAGACAGAGACCGGGGAGCTGTTTTTT; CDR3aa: CASRSQTETGELFF
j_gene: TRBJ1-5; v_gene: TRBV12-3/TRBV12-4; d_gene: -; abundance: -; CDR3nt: TGTGCCAGCAGCCGGCTACAGGGCAATCAGCCCCAGCATTTT; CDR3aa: CASSRLQGNQPQHF
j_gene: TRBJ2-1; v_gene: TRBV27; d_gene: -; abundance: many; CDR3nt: TGTGCCAGCAGTTCCCCGTGGTTGAGCTCCTACAATGAGCAGTTCTTC; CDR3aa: CASSSPWLSSYNEQFF
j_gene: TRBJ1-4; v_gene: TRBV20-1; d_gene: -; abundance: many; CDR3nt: TGCAGTGCTAGGGGACCGCCGGGTAATGAAAAACTGTTTTTT; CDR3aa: CSARGPPGNEKLFF
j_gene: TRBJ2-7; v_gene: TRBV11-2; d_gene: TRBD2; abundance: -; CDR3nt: TGTGCCAGCAGCAACCGCGCTAGCGGGGCATCCTACGAGCAGTACTTC; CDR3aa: CASSNRASGASYEQYF